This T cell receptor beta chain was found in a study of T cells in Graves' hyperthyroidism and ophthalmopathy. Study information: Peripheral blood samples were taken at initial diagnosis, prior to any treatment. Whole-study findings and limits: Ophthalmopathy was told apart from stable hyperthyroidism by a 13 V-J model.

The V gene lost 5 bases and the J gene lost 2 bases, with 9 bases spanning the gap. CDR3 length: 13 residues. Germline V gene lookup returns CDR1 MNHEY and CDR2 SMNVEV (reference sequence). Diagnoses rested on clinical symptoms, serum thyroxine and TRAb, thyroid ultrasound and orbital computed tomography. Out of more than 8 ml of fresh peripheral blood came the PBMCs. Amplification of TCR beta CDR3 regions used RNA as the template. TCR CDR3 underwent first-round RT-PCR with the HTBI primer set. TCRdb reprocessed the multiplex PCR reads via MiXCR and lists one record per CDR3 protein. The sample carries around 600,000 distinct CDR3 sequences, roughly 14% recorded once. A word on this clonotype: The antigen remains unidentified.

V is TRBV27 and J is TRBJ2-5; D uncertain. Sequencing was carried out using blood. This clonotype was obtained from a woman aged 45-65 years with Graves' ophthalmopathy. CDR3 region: CASSRPPQETQYF. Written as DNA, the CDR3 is TGTGCCAGCAGTCGCCCCCCGCAAGAGACCCAGTACTTC.